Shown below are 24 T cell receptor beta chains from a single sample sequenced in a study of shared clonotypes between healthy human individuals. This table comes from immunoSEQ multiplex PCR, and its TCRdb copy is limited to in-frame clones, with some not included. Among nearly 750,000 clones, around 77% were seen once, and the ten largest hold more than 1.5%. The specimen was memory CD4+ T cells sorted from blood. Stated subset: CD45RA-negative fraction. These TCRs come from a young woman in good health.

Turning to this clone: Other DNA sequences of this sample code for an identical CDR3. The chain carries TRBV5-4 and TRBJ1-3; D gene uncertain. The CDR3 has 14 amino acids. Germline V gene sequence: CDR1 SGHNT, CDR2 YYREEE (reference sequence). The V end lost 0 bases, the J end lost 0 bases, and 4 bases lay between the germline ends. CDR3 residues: CASSLDRSGNTIYF. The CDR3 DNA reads TGTGCCAGCAGCTTGGATCGCTCTGGAAACACCATATATTTT.

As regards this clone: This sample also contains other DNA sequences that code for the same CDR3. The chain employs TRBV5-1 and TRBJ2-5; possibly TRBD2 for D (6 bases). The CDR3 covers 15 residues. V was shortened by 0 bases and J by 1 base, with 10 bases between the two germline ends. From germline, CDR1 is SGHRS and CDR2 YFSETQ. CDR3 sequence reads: CASSLALGGQETQYF. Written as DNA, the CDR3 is TGCGCCAGCAGCTTGGCCCTGGGGGGCCAAGAGACCCAGTACTTC.

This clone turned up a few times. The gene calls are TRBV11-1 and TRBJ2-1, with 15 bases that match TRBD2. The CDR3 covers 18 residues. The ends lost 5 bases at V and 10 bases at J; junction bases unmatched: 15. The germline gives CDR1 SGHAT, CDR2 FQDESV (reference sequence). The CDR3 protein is CASSPGLAGGLYGGEQFF. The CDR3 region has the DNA TGTGCCAGCAGCCCTGGACTAGCGGGAGGGCTATACGGGGGGGAGCAGTTCTTC.

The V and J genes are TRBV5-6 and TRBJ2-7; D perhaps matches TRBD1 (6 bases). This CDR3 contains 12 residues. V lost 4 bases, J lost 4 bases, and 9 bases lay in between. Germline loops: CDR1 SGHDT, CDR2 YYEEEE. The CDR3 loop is CASSLRGYEQYF. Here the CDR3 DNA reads TGTGCCAGCAGCCTTAGGGGGTACGAGCAGTACTTC.

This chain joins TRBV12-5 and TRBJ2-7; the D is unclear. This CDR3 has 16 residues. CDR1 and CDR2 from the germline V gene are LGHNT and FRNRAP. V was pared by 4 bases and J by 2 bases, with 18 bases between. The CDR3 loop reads CASGSIFQPRTYEQYF. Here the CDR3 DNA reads TGTGCTAGTGGTTCTATTTTTCAGCCCCGAACCTACGAGCAGTACTTC. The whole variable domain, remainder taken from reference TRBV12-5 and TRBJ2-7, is DARVTQTPRHKVTEMGQEVTMRCQPILGHNTVFWYRQTMMQGLELLAYFRNRAPLDDSGMPKDRFSAEMPDATLATLKIQPSEPRDSAVYFCASGSIFQPRTYEQYFGPGTRLTVT.

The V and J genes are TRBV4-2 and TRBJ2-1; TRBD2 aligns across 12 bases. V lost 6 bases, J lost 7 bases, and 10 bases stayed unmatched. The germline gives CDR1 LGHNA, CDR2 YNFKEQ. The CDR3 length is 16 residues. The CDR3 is CASRGGLAGLRNEQFF. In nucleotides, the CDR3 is TGTGCCAGCAGAGGCGGACTAGCGGGACTTCGGAATGAGCAGTTCTTC.

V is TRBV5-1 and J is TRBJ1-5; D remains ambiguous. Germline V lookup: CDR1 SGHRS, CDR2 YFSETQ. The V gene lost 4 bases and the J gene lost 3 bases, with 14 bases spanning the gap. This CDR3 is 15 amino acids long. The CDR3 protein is CASSLGENLNQPQHF. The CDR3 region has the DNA TGCGCCAGCAGCCTCGGTGAGAACCTCAATCAGCCCCAGCATTTT. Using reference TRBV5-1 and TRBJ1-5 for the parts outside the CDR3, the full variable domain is KAGVTQTPRYLIKTRGQQVTLSCSPISGHRSVSWYQQTPGQGLQFLFEYFSETQRNKGNFPGRFSGRQFSNSRSEMNVSTLELGDSALYLCASSLGENLNQPQHFGDGTRLSIL.

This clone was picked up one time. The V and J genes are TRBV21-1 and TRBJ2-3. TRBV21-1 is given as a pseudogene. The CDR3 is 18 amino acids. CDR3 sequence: CASSPTTRDIQSTDTQYF. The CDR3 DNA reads TGTGCCAGCAGCCCAACTACGCGGGACATTCAGAGCACAGATACGCAGTATTTT.

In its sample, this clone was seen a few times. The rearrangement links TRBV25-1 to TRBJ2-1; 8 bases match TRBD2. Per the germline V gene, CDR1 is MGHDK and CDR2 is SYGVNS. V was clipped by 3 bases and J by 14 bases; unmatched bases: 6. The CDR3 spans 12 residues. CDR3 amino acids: CASSDSVAGKFF. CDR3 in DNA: TGTGCCAGCAGTGATTCGGTAGCGGGAAAGTTCTTC.

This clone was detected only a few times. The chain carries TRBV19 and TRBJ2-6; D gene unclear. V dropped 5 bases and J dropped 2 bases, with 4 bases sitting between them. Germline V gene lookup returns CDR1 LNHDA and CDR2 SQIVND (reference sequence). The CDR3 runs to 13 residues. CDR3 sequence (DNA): TGTGCCAGTAGTCCCGCTGGGGCCAACGTCCTGACTTTC. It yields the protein CASSPAGANVLTF. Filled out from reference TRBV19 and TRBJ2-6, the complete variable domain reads DGGITQSPKYLFRKEGQNVTLSCEQNLNHDAMYWYRQDPGQGLRLIYYSQIVNDFQKGDIAEGYSVSREKKESFPLTVTSAQKNPTAFYLCASSPAGANVLTFGAGSRLTVL.

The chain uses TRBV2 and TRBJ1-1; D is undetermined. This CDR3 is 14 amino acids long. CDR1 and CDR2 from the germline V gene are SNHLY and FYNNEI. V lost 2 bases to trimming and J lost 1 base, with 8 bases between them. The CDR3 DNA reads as TGTGCCAGCAGTGAAAGAGGGCAGAACACTGAAGCTTTCTTT. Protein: CASSERGQNTEAFF.

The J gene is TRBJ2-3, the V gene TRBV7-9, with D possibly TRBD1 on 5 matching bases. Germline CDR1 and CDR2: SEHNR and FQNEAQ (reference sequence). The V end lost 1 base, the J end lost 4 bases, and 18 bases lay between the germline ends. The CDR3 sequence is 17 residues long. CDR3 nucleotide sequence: TGTGCCAGCAGCTTAGGAGGTTACAGGCGCTTGTCAGATACGCAGTATTTT. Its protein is CASSLGGYRRLSDTQYF.

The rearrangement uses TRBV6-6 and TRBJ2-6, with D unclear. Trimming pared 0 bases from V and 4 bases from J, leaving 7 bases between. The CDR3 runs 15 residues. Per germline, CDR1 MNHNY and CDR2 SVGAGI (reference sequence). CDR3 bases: TGTGCCAGCAGTTACTCGACCTTAGGGGCCAACGTCCTGACTTTC. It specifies CASSYSTLGANVLTF.

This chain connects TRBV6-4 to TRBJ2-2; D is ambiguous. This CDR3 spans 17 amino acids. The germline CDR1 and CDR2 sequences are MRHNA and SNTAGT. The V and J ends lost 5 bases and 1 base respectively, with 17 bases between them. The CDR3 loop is CASSPPAARRNTGELFF. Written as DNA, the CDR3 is TGTGCCAGCAGTCCTCCCGCTGCGCGGAGGAACACCGGGGAGCTGTTTTTT.

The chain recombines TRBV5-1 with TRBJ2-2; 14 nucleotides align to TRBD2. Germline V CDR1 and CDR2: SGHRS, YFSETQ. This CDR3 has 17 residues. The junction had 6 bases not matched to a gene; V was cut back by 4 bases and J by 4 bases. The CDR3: CASSGTSGSVGTGELFF. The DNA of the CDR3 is TGCGCCAGCAGCGGGACTAGCGGGAGCGTCGGCACCGGGGAGCTGTTTTTT.

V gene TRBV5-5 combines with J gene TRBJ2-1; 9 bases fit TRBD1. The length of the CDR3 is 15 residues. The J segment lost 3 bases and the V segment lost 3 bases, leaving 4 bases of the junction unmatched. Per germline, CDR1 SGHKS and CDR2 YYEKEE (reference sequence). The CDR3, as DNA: TGTGCCAGCAGCTCTCGGGACAGGGACTACAATGAGCAGTTCTTC. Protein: CASSSRDRDYNEQFF.

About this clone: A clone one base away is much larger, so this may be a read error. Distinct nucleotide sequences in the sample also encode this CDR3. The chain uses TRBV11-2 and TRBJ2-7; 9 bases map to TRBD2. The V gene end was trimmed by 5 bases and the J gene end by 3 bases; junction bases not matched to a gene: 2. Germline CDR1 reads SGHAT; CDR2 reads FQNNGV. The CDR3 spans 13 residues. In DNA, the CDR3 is TGTGCCAGCAGCCTTAGCGGGAGCTACGAGCAGTACTTC. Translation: CASSLSGSYEQYF. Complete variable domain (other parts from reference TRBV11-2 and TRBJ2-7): EAGVAQSPRYKIIEKRQSVAFWCNPISGHATLYWYQQILGQGPKLLIQFQNNGVVDDSQLPKDRFSAERLKGVDSTLKIQPAKLEDSAVYLCASSLSGSYEQYFGPGTRLTVT.

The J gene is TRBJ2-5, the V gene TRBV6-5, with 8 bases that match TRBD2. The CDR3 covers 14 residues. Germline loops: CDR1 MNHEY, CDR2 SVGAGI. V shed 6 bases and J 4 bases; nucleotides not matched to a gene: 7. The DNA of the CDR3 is TGTGCCAGCAGCTCAAGCGGGAGAGGAGAGACCCAGTACTTC. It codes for CASSSSGRGETQYF.

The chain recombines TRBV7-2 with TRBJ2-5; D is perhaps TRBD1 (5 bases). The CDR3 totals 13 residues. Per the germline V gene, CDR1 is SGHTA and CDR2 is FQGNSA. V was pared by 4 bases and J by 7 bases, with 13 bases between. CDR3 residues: CASSSNPGSTQYF. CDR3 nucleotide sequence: TGTGCCAGCAGCTCAAACCCAGGGTCGACCCAGTACTTC.

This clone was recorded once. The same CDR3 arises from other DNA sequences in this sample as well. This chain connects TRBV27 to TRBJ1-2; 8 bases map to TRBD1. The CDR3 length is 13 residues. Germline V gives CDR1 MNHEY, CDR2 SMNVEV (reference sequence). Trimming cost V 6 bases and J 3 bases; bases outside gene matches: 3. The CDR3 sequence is CASSRTGYYGYTF. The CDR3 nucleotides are TGTGCCAGCAGCAGGACAGGGTACTATGGCTACACCTTC.

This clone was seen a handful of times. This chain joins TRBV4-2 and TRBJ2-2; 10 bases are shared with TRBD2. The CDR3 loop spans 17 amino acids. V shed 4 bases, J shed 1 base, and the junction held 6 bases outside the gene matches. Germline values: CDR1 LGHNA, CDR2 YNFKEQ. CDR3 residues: CASSPATSGENTGELFF. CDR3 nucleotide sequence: TGTGCCAGCAGCCCGGCCACTAGCGGGGAGAACACCGGGGAGCTGTTTTTT.

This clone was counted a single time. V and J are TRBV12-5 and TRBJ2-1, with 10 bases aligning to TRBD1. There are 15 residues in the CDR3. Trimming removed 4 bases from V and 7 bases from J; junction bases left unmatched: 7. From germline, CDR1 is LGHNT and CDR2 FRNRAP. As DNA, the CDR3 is TGTGCTAGTGGTTATCGGACAGGGGGAGTAAATGAGCAGTTCTTC. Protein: CASGYRTGGVNEQFF.

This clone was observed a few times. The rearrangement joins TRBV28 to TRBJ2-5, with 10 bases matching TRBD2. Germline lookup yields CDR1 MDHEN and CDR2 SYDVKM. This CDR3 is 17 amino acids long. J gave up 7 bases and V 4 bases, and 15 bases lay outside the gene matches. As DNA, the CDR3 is TGTGCCAGCAGTTCGCGACCGGCGGGACTAGCGCCCAGGACCCAGTACTTC. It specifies CASSSRPAGLAPRTQYF.

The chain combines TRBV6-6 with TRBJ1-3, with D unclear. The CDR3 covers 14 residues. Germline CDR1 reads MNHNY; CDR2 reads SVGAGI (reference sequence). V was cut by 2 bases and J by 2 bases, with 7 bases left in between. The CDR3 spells CASSYETTGNTIYF. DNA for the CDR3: TGTGCCAGCAGTTACGAAACCACTGGAAACACCATATATTTT.